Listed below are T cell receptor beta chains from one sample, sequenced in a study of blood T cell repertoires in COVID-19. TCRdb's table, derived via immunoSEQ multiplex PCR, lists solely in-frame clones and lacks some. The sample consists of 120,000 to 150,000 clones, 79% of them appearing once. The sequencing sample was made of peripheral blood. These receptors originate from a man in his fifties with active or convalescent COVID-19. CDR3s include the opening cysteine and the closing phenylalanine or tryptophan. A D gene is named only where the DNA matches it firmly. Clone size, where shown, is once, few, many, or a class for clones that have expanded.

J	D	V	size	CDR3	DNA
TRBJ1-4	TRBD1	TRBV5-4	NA	CASSRGQGLGEKLFF	TGTGCCAGCAGCCGTGGACAGGGGCTAGGAGAAAAACTGTTTTTT
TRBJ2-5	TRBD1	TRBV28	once	CASSSRGLQETQYF	TGTGCCAGCAGTTCCAGGGGGCTTCAAGAGACCCAGTACTTC
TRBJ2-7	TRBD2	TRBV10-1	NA	CASSPGLAGSSYEQYF	TGCGCCAGCAGCCCCGGACTAGCGGGGTCCTCCTACGAGCAGTACTTC
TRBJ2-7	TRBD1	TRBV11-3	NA	CASSLGTGAYEQYF	TGTGCCAGCAGCTTAGGGACAGGCGCTTACGAGCAGTACTTC
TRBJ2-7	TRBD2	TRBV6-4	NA	CASSDPGLAVSHGSYEQYF	TGTGCCAGCAGTGACCCTGGACTAGCGGTAAGTCATGGTTCCTACGAGCAGTACTTC
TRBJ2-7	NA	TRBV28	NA	CAGGTDPYEQYF	TGTGCCGGCGGGACAGACCCCTACGAGCAGTACTTC
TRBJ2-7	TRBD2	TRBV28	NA	CASSFEGGSHTYEQYF	TGTGCCAGCAGTTTTGAGGGCGGGAGCCATACCTACGAGCAGTACTTC
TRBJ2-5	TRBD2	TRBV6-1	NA	CASSDPGLAGDWETQYF	TGTGCCAGCAGTGACCCCGGACTAGCGGGAGATTGGGAGACCCAGTACTTC
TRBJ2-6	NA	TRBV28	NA	CASRTAPAGANVLTF	TGTGCCAGCAGGACAGCCCCAGCTGGGGCCAACGTCCTGACTTTC
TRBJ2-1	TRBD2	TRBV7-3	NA	CASSPQGLASSNEQFF	TGTGCCAGCAGCCCACAGGGACTAGCTAGTTCGAATGAGCAGTTCTTC
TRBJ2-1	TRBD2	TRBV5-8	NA	CASRGVAGAYNEQFF	TGTGCCAGCAGGGGGGTAGCGGGGGCCTACAATGAGCAGTTCTTC
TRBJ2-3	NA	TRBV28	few	CASSQTVGDGSDTQYF	TGTGCCAGCAGTCAGACGGTGGGAGATGGCTCAGATACGCAGTATTTT
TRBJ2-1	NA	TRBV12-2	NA	CASRSNGQGRSVGDEQFF	TGTGCAAGTCGCTCCAACGGACAGGGGCGGTCAGTTGGCGATGAGCAGTTCTTC
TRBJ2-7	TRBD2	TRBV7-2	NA	CASSVGRGDEQYF	TGTGCCAGCAGCGTCGGGCGGGGGGACGAGCAGTACTTC
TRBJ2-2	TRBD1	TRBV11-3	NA	CASQQGVNTGELFF	TGTGCCAGCCAACAGGGGGTAAACACCGGGGAGCTGTTTTTT
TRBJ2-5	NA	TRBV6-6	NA	CASSSTRETQYF	TGTGCCAGCAGTTCAACTCGCGAGACCCAGTACTTC
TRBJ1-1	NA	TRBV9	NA	CASSVGQGSEAFF	TGTGCCAGCAGCGTAGGGCAGGGTAGTGAGGCTTTCTTT
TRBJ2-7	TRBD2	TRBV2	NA	CASKPFRGAGGNEQYF	TGTGCCAGCAAGCCCTTTCGGGGAGCGGGAGGAAACGAGCAGTACTTC
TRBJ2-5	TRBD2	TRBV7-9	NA	CASQKREGRETQYF	TGTGCCAGCCAGAAGCGGGAGGGCCGGGAGACCCAGTACTTC
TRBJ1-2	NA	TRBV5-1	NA	CASSPTGGGLGYTF	TGCGCCAGCAGCCCTACCGGGGGGGGCCTTGGCTACACCTTC
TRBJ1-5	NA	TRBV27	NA	CASSLFSGQQNNQPQHF	TGTGCCAGCAGTTTATTTTCAGGGCAACAAAACAATCAGCCCCAGCATTTT
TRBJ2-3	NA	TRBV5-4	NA	CASSLEAWADTQYF	TGTGCCAGCAGCTTGGAAGCGTGGGCAGATACGCAGTATTTT
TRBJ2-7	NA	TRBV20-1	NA	CSARLSYEQYF	TGCAGTGCTAGACTCTCCTACGAGCAGTACTTC
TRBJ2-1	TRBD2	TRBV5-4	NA	CASSLLAGVQNEQFF	TGTGCCAGCAGCTTGCTAGCGGGAGTACAGAATGAGCAGTTCTTC
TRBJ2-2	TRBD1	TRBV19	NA	CASRGQGATGELFF	TGTGCCAGTAGGGGACAGGGGGCAACCGGGGAGCTGTTTTTT